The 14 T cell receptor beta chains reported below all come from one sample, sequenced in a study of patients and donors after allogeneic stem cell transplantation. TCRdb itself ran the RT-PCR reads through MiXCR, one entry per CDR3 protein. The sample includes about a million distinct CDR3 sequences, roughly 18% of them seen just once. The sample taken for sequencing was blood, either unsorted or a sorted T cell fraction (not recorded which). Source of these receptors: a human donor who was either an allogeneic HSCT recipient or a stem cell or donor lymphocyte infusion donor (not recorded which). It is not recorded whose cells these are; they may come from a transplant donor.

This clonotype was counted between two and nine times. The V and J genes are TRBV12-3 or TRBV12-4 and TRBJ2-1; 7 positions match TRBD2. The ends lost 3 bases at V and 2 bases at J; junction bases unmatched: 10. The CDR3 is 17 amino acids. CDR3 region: CASSFLEAGAPYNEQFF. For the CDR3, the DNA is TGTGCCAGCAGTTTTCTGGAGGCGGGAGCCCCCTACAATGAGCAGTTCTTC.

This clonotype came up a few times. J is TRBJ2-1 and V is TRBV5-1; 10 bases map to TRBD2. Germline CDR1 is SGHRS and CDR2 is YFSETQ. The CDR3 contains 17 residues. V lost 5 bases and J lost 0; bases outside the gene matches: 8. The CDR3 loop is CASRPAGGRSSYNEQFF. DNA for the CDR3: TGCGCCAGCAGACCAGCGGGGGGGCGCAGCTCCTACAATGAGCAGTTCTTC.

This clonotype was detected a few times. The CDR3: CASSQDLSGYYNEQFF. The DNA for the CDR3 is TGCGCCAGCAGCCAAGATCTTTCGGGGTATTACAATGAGCAGTTCTTC. The chain couples TRBV4-3 to TRBJ2-1, with D possibly matching TRBD2 (5 bases). The CDR3 runs 16 residues. The V and J ends lost 0 bases and 4 bases respectively, with 13 bases between them. Germline CDR1 and CDR2: LGHNA and YSLEER.

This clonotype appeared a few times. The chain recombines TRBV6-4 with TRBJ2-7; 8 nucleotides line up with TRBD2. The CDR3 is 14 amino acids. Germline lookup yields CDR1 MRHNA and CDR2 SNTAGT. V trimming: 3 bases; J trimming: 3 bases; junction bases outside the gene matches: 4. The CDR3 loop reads CASSEMAGGYEQYF. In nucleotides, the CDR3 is TGTGCCAGCAGTGAGATGGCGGGGGGCTACGAGCAGTACTTC.

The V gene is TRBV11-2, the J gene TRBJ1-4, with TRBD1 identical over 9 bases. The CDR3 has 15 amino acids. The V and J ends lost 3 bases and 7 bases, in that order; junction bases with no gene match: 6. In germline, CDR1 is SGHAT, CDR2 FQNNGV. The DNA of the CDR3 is TGTGCCAGCAGCTTCGGACAGGGGCAAGGTGAAAAACTGTTTTTT. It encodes CASSFGQGQGEKLFF.

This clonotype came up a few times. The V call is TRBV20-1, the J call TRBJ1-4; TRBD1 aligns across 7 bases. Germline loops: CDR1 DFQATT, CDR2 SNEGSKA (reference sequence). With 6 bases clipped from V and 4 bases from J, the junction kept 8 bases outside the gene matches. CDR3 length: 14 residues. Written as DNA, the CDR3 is TGCAGTGCCGCCGGGACAGCGGGTAATGAAAAACTGTTTTTT. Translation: CSAAGTAGNEKLFF.

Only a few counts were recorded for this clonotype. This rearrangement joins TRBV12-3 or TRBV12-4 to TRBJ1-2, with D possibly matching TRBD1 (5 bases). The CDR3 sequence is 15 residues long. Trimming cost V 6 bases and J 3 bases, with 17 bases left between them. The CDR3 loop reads CASSSPAGPHYGYTF. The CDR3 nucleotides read TGTGCCAGCAGCTCGCCAGCGGGACCTCACTATGGCTACACCTTC.

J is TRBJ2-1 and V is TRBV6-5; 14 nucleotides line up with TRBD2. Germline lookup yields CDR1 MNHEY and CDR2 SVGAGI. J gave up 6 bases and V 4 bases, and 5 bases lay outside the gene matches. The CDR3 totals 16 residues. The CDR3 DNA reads TGTGCCAGCAGTTTCCCGACTAGCGGGAGGGGCAATGAGCAGTTCTTC. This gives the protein CASSFPTSGRGNEQFF.

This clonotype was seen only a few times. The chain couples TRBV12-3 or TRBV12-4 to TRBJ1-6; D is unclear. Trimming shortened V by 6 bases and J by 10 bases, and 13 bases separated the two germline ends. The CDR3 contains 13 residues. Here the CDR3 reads CASSQREQSPLHF. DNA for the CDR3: TGTGCCAGCAGCCAACGAGAGCAGTCACCCCTCCACTTT.

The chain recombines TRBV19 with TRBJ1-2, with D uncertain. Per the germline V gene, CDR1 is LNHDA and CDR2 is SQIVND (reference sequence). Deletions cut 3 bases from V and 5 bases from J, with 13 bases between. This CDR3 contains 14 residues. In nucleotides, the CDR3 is TGTGCCAGTAGTATGGGCGCCTTTGGGTATGGCTACACCTTC. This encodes CASSMGAFGYGYTF.

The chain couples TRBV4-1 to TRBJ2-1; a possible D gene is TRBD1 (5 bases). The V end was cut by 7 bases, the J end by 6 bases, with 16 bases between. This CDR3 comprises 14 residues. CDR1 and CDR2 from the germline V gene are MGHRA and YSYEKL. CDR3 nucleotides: TGCGCCAGCATGGAAAAAGGGGCAGCCAATGAGCAGTTCTTC. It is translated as CASMEKGAANEQFF.

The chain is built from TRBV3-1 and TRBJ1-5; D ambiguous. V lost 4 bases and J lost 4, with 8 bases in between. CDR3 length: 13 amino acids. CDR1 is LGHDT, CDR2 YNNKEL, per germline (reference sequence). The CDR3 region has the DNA TGTGCCAGCAGCCTAAAGACGAATCAGCCCCAGCATTTT. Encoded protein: CASSLKTNQPQHF.

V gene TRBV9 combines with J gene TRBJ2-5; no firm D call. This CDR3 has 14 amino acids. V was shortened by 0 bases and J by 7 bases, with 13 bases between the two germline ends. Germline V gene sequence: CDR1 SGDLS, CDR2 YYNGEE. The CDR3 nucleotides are TGTGCCAGCAGCGTAGCACCTTTAAAGGGGACCCAGTACTTC. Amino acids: CASSVAPLKGTQYF.

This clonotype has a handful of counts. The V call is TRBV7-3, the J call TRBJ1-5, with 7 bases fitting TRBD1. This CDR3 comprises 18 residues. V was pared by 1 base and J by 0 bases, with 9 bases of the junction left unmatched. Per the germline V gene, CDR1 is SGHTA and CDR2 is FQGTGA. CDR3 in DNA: TGTGCCAGCAGCTTAAAAGGCAGGGGGGATTATAGCAATCAGCCCCAGCATTTT. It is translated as CASSLKGRGDYSNQPQHF.